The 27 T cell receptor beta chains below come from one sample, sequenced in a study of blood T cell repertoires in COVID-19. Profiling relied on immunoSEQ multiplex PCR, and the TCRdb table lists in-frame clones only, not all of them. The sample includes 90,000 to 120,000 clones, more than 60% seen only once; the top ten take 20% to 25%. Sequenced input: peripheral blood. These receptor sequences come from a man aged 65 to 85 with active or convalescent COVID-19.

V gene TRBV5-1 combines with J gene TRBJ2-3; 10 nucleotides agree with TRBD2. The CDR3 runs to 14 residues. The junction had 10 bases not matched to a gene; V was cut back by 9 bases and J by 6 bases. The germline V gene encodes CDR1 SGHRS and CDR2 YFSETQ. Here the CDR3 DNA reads TGCGCCACCCCCGGGGCACTAGCGGGGGATACGCAGTATTTT. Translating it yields CATPGALAGDTQYF.

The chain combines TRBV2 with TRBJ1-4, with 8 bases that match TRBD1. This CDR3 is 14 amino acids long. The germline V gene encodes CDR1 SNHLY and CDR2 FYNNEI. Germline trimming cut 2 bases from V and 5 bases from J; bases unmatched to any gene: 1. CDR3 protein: CASSETGGNEKLFF. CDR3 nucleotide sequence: TGTGCCAGCAGTGAAACAGGGGGGAATGAAAAACTGTTTTTT.

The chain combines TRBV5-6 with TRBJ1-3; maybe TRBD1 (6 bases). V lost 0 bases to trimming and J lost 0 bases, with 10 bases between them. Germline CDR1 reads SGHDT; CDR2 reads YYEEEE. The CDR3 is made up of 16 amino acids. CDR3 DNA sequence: TGTGCCAGCAGCTTGGGCTGGACAGCCTCTGGAAACACCATATATTTT. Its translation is CASSLGWTASGNTIYF. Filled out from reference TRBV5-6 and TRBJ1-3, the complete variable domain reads DAGVTQSPTHLIKTRGQQVTLRCSPKSGHDTVSWYQQALGQGPQFIFQYYEEEERQRGNFPDRFSGHQFPNYSSELNVNALLLGDSALYLCASSLGWTASGNTIYFGEGSWLTVV.

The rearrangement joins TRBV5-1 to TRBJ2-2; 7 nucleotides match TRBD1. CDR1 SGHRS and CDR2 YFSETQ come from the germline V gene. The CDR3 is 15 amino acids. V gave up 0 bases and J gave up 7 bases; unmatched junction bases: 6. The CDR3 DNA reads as TGCGCCAGCAGCTTGGCACGACAGGGTGGCGGGGAGCTGTTTTTT. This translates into CASSLARQGGGELFF.

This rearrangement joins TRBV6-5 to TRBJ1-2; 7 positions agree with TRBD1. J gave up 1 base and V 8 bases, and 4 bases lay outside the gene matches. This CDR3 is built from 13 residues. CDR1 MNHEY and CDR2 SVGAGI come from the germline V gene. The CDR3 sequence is CASGTGVNYGYTF. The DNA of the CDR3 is TGTGCCAGCGGCACAGGGGTTAACTATGGCTACACCTTC.

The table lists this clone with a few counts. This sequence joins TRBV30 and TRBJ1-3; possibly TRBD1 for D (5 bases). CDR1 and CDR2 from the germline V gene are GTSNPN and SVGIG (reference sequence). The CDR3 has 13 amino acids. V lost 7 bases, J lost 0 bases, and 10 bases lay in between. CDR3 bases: TGTGCCTCTACCAGGGTCTCTGGAAACACCATATATTTT. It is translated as CASTRVSGNTIYF.

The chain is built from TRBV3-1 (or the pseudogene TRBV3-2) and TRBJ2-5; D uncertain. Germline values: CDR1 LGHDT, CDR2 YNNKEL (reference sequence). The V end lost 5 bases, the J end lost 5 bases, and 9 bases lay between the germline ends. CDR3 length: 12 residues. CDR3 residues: CASSILGETQYF. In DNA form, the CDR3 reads TGTGCCAGCAGCATCCTCGGGGAGACCCAGTACTTC.

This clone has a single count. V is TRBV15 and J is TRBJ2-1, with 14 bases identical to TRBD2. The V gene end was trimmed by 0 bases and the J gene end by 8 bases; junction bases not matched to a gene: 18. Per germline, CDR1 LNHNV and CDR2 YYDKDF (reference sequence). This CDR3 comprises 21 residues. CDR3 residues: CATSRDRNREMTSGRAYEQFF. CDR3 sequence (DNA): TGTGCCACCAGCAGAGATCGAAACAGGGAAATGACTAGCGGGAGGGCCTATGAGCAGTTCTTC.

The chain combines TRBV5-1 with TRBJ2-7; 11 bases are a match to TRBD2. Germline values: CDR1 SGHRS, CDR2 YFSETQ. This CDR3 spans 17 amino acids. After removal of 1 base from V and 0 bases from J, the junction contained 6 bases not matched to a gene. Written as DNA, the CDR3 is TGCGCCAGCAGCTTGCCACCGGGACTAGCGGACTCCTACGAGCAGTACTTC. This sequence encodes CASSLPPGLADSYEQYF. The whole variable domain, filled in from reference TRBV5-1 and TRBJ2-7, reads KAGVTQTPRYLIKTRGQQVTLSCSPISGHRSVSWYQQTPGQGLQFLFEYFSETQRNKGNFPGRFSGRQFSNSRSEMNVSTLELGDSALYLCASSLPPGLADSYEQYFGPGTRLTVT.

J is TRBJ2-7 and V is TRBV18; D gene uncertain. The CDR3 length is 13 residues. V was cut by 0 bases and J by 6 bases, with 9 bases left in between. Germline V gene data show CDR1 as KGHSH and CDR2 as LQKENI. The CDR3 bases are TGTGCCAGCTCACCACCGTTGAACGGCGAGCAGTACTTC. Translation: CASSPPLNGEQYF.

The CDR3 protein is CASSWGLNTEAFF. In nucleotides, the CDR3 is TGTGCCAGCAGCTGGGGGCTTAACACTGAAGCTTTCTTT. J is TRBJ1-1 and V is TRBV14; D may be TRBD1 (6 bases). The CDR3 covers 13 residues. V was trimmed by 5 bases and J by 2 bases, leaving 9 bases between them. Germline values: CDR1 SGHDN, CDR2 FVKESK.

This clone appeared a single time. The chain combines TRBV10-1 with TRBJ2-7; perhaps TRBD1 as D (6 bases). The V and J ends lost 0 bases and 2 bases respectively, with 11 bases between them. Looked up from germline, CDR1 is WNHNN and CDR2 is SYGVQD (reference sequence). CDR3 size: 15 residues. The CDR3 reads CASSESRAGAYEQYF. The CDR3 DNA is TGCGCCAGCAGTGAGTCTAGGGCAGGGGCCTACGAGCAGTACTTC.

The CDR3 region is CAISDEQGNHEQYF. CDR3 DNA: TGTGCCATCAGTGATGAGCAGGGGAACCACGAGCAGTACTTC. The chain links TRBV10-3 to TRBJ2-7; tentatively, D is TRBD1 (6 bases). From germline, CDR1 is ENHRY and CDR2 SYGVKD. V was shortened by 3 bases and J by 5 bases, with 14 bases between the two germline ends. The CDR3 covers 14 residues.

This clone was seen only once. Here the CDR3 reads CASSPGPEHGYTF. The CDR3 bases are TGTGCCAGCAGCCCGGGTCCTGAGCATGGCTACACCTTC. This sequence joins TRBV9 and TRBJ1-2; the D is unclear. Trimming took off 4 bases at V and 6 bases at J, with 13 bases between the two ends. The CDR3 consists of 13 residues. Germline V gives CDR1 SGDLS, CDR2 YYNGEE. Using reference TRBV9 and TRBJ1-2 for the parts outside the CDR3, the full variable domain is DSGVTQTPKHLITATGQRVTLRCSPRSGDLSVYWYQQSLDQGLQFLIQYYNGEERAKGNILERFSAQQFPDLHSELNLSSLELGDSALYFCASSPGPEHGYTFGSGTRLTVV.

DNA of the CDR3: TGTGCCAGCAGCAAAGTCGGCGAACAGGGGTTAAAAGAGACCCAGTACTTC. Protein product: CASSKVGEQGLKETQYF. The J gene is TRBJ2-5, the V gene TRBV21-1; TRBD1 is the table's D call, not checked against the DNA. TRBV21-1 is annotated as a pseudogene. The CDR3 has 17 residues.

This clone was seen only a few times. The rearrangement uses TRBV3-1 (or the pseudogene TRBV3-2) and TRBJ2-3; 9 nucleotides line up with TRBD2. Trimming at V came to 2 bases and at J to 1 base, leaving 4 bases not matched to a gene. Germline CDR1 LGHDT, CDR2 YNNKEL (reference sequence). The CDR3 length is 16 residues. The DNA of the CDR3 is TGTGCCAGCAGCCAATGGCGGGGGGGCCGCACAGATACGCAGTATTTT. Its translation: CASSQWRGGRTDTQYF.

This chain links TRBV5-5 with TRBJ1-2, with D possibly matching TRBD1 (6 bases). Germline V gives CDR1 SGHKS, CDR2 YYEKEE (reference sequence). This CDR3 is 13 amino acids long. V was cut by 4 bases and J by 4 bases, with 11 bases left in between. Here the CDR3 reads CASSRDTGYGYTF. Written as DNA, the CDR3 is TGTGCCAGCAGCCGGGACACCGGCTATGGCTACACCTTC.

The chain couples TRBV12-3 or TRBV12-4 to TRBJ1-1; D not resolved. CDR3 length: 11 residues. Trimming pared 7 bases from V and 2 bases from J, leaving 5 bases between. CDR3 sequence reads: CASTQNTEAFF. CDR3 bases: TGTGCCAGCACCCAAAACACTGAAGCTTTCTTT.

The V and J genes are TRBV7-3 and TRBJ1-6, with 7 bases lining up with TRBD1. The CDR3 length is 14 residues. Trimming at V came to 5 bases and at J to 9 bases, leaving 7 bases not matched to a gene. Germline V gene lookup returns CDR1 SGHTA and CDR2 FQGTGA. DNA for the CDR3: TGTGCCAGCAGCCAACAGGGGAATACTTCACCCCTCCACTTT. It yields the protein CASSQQGNTSPLHF.

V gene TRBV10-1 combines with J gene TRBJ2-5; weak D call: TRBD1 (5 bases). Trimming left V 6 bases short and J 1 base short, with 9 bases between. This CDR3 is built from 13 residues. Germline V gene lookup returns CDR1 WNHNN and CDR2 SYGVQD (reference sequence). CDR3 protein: CASSGQSQETQYF. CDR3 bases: TGCGCCAGCAGCGGACAAAGCCAAGAGACCCAGTACTTC.

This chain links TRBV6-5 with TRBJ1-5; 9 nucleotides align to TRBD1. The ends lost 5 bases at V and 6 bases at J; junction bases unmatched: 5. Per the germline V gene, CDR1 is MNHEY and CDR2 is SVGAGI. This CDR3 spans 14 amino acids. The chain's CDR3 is CASSQRQGGQPQHF. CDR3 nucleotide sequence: TGTGCCAGCAGTCAGAGACAGGGGGGTCAGCCCCAGCATTTT.

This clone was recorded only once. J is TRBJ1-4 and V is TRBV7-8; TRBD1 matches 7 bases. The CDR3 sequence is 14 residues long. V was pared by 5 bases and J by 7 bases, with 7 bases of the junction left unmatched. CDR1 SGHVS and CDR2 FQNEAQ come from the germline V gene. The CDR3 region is CASSLQTGFEKLFF. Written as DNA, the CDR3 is TGTGCCAGCAGCCTCCAGACAGGGTTTGAAAAACTGTTTTTT.

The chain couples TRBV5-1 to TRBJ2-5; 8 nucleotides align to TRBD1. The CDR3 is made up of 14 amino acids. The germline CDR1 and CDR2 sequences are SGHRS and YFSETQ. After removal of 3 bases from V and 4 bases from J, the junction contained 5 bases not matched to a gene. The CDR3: CASSSQTGAETQYF. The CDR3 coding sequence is TGCGCCAGCAGCTCACAGACAGGGGCAGAGACCCAGTACTTC.

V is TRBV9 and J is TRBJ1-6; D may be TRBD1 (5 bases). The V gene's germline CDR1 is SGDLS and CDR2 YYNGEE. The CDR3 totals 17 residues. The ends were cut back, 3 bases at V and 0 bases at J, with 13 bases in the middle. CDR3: CASSEPRGVSYNSPLHF. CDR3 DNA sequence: TGTGCCAGCAGCGAGCCGCGGGGGGTCTCCTATAATTCACCCCTCCACTTT.

CDR3 protein: CASSQDGTGEPEQYF. In DNA, the CDR3 is TGTGCCAGCAGCCAAGACGGGACAGGGGAGCCCGAGCAGTACTTC. The chain carries TRBV3-1 (or the pseudogene TRBV3-2) and TRBJ2-7, with 10 bases matching TRBD1. Germline V gives CDR1 LGHDT, CDR2 YNNKEL (reference sequence). The CDR3 spans 15 residues. V was clipped by 0 bases and J by 6 bases; unmatched bases: 5.

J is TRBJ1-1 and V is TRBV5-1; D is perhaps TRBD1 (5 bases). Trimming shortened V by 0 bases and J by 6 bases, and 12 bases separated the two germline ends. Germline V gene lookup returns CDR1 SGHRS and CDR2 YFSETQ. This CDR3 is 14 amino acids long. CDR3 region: CASSLDGGGAEAFF. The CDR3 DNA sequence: TGCGCCAGCAGCTTGGACGGCGGAGGGGCTGAAGCTTTCTTT.

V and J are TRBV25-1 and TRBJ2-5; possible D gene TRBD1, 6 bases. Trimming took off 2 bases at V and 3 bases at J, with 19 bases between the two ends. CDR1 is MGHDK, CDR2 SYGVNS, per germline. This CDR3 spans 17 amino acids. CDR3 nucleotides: TGTGCCAGCAGTGAACCCCGACGCAGGGGTGGTGAAGAGACCCAGTACTTC. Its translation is CASSEPRRRGGEETQYF.